This record looks at one T cell receptor (beta chain) sequence and its context. The V gene's germline CDR1 is LGHNA and CDR2 YSLEER. CDR3 length equals 16 residues. V was pared by 4 bases and J by 3 bases, with 7 bases of the junction left unmatched. The data were obtained in a study of blood T cell repertoires in COVID-19. Looking at the study overall: There were acute and convalescent COVID-19 samples, and they came from the United States, Italy and Spain.

In the source study's methods: Amplification from reference gene primers served as the basis for estimated nucleated cell counts. TCRdb keeps only in-frame clones here, not all; method: immunoSEQ multiplex PCR. V and J calls and clone size are given by that table; D and trimming were obtained from the DNA. Among some 60,000 clones listed, approximately 84% were seen once. In Seattle, patients joined the study during active infection and were tracked longitudinally. Sequencing input: peripheral blood. The clonotype originates from a man aged 80 or over with COVID-19, enrolled during active disease. V gene TRBV4-3 combines with J gene TRBJ1-4, with 8 bases that match TRBD1. The CDR3 is CASSPTGGSANEKLFF. CDR3 nucleotide sequence: TGCGCCAGCAGCCCTACAGGGGGAAGTGCTAATGAAAAACTGTTTTTT.